This T cell receptor beta chain was found in a study of human T cells and chemical hapten exposure. Concerning this clonotype itself: Its antigen is not known.

Time point specified: healthy volunteer bleed at 6 weeks. Whole blood, unfractionated, served as the material for total RNA extraction. Germline CDR1 reads LGHNT; CDR2 reads FRNRAP. There are 14 residues in the CDR3. V shed 7 bases and J shed 0 bases, with 10 bases lying between them. General study points: No change in TCRs above 1 in 1000 frequency was produced by DPC sensitization.

Unique molecular identifiers were linked by the library to individual cDNA molecules. How the authors handled the data: Counting gave a median of around 100,000 TCRs per sample, with values ranging from about 23,224 to 690,600. TCRdb re-analysed the RACE reads in MiXCR, keeping a single row per CDR3 protein. TCRdb's processing, not the authors', yielded these V and J calls. The sample consists of 65,000 to 95,000 distinct CDR3 sequences, around 9.4% of them appearing once. The genes are TRBV12-5 and TRBJ1-3; D not certain. This receptor was identified in a female donor in good health. Some clones in this sample may be carry-over from other donors' samples. Sequenced input: whole blood. The CDR3 spells CASETRLSGNTIYF. The CDR3 DNA follows: TGTGCTAGTGAAACACGACTCTCTGGAAACACCATATATTTT.